The clone carrying this T cell receptor (beta chain) was seen only once. Its antigen remains unidentified. At the DNA level, this CDR3 is encoded by other sequences in the same sample as well. Only CD45RO-negative cells positively selected for CCR7 counted as naive CD8 cells, so terminally differentiated effector memory CD45RA+ cells were excluded. This entry comes from a study of shared clonotypes between healthy human individuals. Study-wide results and caveats: The study found lower generation probabilities in non-shared clonotypes than in those shared by all four donors.

Sequencing used immunoSEQ multiplex PCR; TCRdb keeps in-frame clones, though not all of them. The table includes around 2.1 million clones, about 93% detected once. This CDR3 region has 14 residues. CDR1 is MNHEY, CDR2 SMNVEV, per germline (reference sequence). V gave up 2 bases and J gave up 4 bases; unmatched junction bases: 1. This TCR came from a man aged 18 to 29 in good health. Some clones in this sample may be carry-over from other donors' samples. The sequencing input was naive CD8+ T cells from PBMCs. V is TRBV27 and J is TRBJ2-7; 11 bases are shared with TRBD1. CDR3 loop: CASSLGQGAYEQYF. The CDR3, as DNA: TGTGCCAGCAGTTTAGGACAGGGGGCGTACGAGCAGTACTTC.